These T cell receptor beta chains were read from a single sample in a study of graft-versus-host responses after intestinal transplantation. Antigens for these TCRs are unknown. Profiled with immunoSEQ multiplex PCR; TCRdb holds only in-frame clones, not every one. The table lists about 93,000 clones, over 85% of them singletons. Specimen: unstimulated CD8+ T cells sorted from spleen or lymph node cells, collected before intestinal transplant. These receptors were obtained from a human donor who received an intestinal transplant. CDR3s include the opening cysteine and the closing phenylalanine or tryptophan. The D gene is left open where the match is weak. Some rows mark clone size as missing; the rest say once, few, many or name a class of expanded clone.

d_gene	abundance	j_gene	v_gene	CDR3aa	CDR3nt
NA	NA	TRBJ2-7	TRBV27	CASSLSGRAYEQYF	TGTGCCAGCAGTTTATCGGGCAGGGCTTACGAGCAGTACTTC
NA	NA	TRBJ2-1	TRBV27	CASRISEPSSYNEQFF	TGTGCCAGCAGGATCTCAGAACCAAGCTCCTACAATGAGCAGTTCTTC
TRBD2	NA	TRBJ2-3	TRBV4-3	CASSQGSAGDPTDTQYF	TGCGCCAGCAGCCAAGGATCCGCGGGGGACCCCACAGATACGCAGTATTTT
TRBD2	NA	TRBJ2-1	TRBV4-3	CASSQYLDGGSRNNEQFF	TGCGCCAGCAGCCAGTACCTGGACGGGGGGTCTAGAAACAATGAGCAGTTCTTC
NA	NA	TRBJ2-3	TRBV30	CAWNNLKERSTDTQYF	TGTGCCTGGAATAACCTAAAAGAGAGAAGCACAGATACGCAGTATTTT
TRBD2	NA	TRBJ2-1	TRBV7-9	CASSSTLAGEQFF	TGTGCCAGCAGCTCTACCCTAGCGGGGGAGCAGTTCTTC
NA	NA	TRBJ2-7	TRBV4-3	CASSPSGSGTYEQYF	TGCGCCAGCAGCCCCTCGGGTTCGGGGACCTACGAGCAGTACTTC
TRBD1	few	TRBJ1-6	TRBV5-8	CASSLRTGLNSPLHF	TGTGCCAGCAGCTTGCGGACAGGGTTGAATTCACCCCTCCACTTT
TRBD1	once	TRBJ2-7	TRBV29-1	CSVKQGAPTYEQYF	TGCAGCGTTAAACAGGGGGCTCCCACTTACGAGCAGTACTTC
NA	NA	TRBJ2-2	TRBV5-6	CASSLYLRPNTGELFF	TGTGCCAGCAGCTTGTATCTCAGGCCGAACACCGGGGAGCTGTTTTTT
NA	NA	TRBJ1-6	TRBV28	CASRLPGRGSYNSPLHF	TGTGCCAGCAGGCTCCCGGGCAGGGGCTCCTATAATTCACCCCTCCACTTT
TRBD1	NA	TRBJ1-1	TRBV6-5	CASSVTGETEAFF	TGTGCCAGCAGTGTAACAGGGGAGACTGAAGCTTTCTTT
TRBD2	NA	TRBJ2-1	TRBV7-2	CASSLFGTSLNEQFF	TGTGCCAGCAGCTTATTCGGGACTAGTTTGAATGAGCAGTTCTTC
NA	NA	TRBJ1-1	TRBV30	CAWRTGPGGTEAFF	TGTGCCTGGAGGACAGGACCGGGAGGGACTGAAGCTTTCTTT
TRBD1	NA	TRBJ1-4	TRBV2	CASIVIIVGPTGTGEKLFF	TGTGCCAGCATCGTGATTATAGTCGGTCCGACAGGGACGGGTGAAAAACTGTTTTTT
NA	NA	TRBJ1-6	TRBV7-8	CASSFYMVAENSPLHF	TGTGCCAGCAGCTTTTATATGGTGGCGGAAAATTCACCCCTCCACTTT
TRBD1	once	TRBJ1-6	TRBV11-2	CASSYTTGAPYNSPLHF	TGTGCCAGCAGCTACACAACAGGGGCCCCCTATAATTCACCCCTCCACTTT
TRBD1	NA	TRBJ2-6	TRBV27	CASSFGTAGANVLTF	TGTGCCAGCAGTTTCGGGACAGCTGGGGCCAACGTCCTGACTTTC
NA	NA	TRBJ1-6	TRBV9	CASSVVEKSPLHF	TGTGCCAGCAGCGTAGTAGAGAAGTCACCCCTCCACTTT
TRBD1	NA	TRBJ1-3	TRBV5-6	CASSFGTASGNTIYF	TGTGCCAGCAGCTTTGGGACAGCCTCTGGAAACACCATATATTTT
TRBD1	NA	TRBJ2-1	TRBV4-2	CASMGQGNNEQFF	TGTGCCAGCATGGGACAGGGGAACAATGAGCAGTTCTTC
TRBD2	NA	TRBJ2-3	TRBV9	CASSVDQRGATDTQYF	TGTGCCAGCAGCGTAGATCAGCGGGGGGCCACAGATACGCAGTATTTT
NA	NA	TRBJ2-1	TRBV7-2	CASSLVGVGGAYNEQFF	TGTGCCAGCAGCTTAGTCGGGGTGGGAGGAGCGTACAATGAGCAGTTCTTC
NA	NA	TRBJ1-1	TRBV30	CAWSVGQVGAFF	TGTGCCTGGAGTGTAGGCCAGGTTGGAGCTTTCTTT
NA	NA	TRBJ1-2	TRBV7-8	CASSPQVQSYGYTF	TGTGCCAGCAGCCCCCAGGTTCAGAGCTATGGCTACACCTTC
TRBD1	NA	TRBJ1-1	TRBV13	CASSYWGQGAENTEAFF	TGTGCCAGCAGCTACTGGGGACAGGGGGCTGAGAACACTGAAGCTTTCTTT
TRBD1	NA	TRBJ2-7	TRBV4-2	CASSQETGGAWYEQYF	TGTGCCAGCAGCCAAGAAACAGGGGGCGCTTGGTACGAGCAGTACTTC
TRBD2	NA	TRBJ2-5	TRBV4-1	CASSHVAGPGQTQYF	TGCGCCAGCAGCCACGTAGCGGGACCTGGCCAGACCCAGTACTTC
NA	NA	TRBJ2-5	TRBV6-5	CASSYSETQYF	TGTGCCAGCAGTTATTCGGAGACCCAGTACTTC
NA	NA	TRBJ2-7	TRBV5-4	CATQRPGGEQYF	TGTGCCACCCAGCGCCCAGGAGGTGAGCAGTACTTC
NA	few	TRBJ1-1	TRBV2	CASSGRGNTEAFF	TGTGCCAGCAGTGGTCGGGGGAACACTGAAGCTTTCTTT
TRBD1	NA	TRBJ1-5	TRBV6-1	CASSDPNLTGGNQPQHF	TGTGCCAGCAGTGATCCAAACCTGACAGGGGGCAATCAGCCCCAGCATTTT
NA	NA	TRBJ2-7	TRBV5-6	CASSLGRGAWQYF	TGTGCCAGCAGCTTGGGCAGGGGGGCTTGGCAGTACTTC